These 9 T cell receptor beta chains were sequenced from one sample in a study of T-cell reconstitution after alpha-beta-depleted transplantation in children. Findings and limits, study-wide: T-cell counts and diversity at one year following transplant were attributed mainly to newly produced T cells.

Their specific antigens are unknown. It was with unique molecular identifiers that the TCRbeta library was prepared. TCRdb used MiXCR to reprocess the PCR reads, holding one entry per CDR3 protein. The repertoire holds 250,000 to 300,000 distinct CDR3 sequences, with roughly 7.8% as singletons. Sequenced material: peripheral blood, taken 360 days after TCRalphabeta/CD19-depleted stem cell transplant. The receptors stem from a female patient aged 2-15 years who had a stem cell transplant for Fanconi anemia, so the T cells may come from the graft donor.

The J gene is TRBJ2-7, the V gene TRBV30; TRBD2 is a possible D gene (5 bases). The V and J ends lost 3 bases and 0 bases respectively, with 15 bases between them. The CDR3 loop spans 15 amino acids. Germline loops: CDR1 GTSNPN, CDR2 SVGIG (reference sequence). The CDR3 DNA is TGTGCCTGGAGAATCACGGACGGGATCTCCTACGAGCAGTACTTC. Amino acid sequence: CAWRITDGISYEQYF.

CDR3 protein: CASSVAYSYGYTF. The DNA of the CDR3 is TGTGCCAGCAGCGTAGCGTACTCCTATGGCTACACCTTC. The rearrangement uses TRBV9 and TRBJ1-2; D ambiguous. V lost 0 bases and J lost 4, with 7 bases in between. The CDR3 has 13 residues. Looked up from germline, CDR1 is SGDLS and CDR2 is YYNGEE.

This clonotype appeared many times. The rearrangement joins TRBV4-1 to TRBJ2-3; no clear D. The CDR3 spans 14 residues. CDR1 and CDR2 from the germline V gene are MGHRA and YSYEKL. V was trimmed by 1 base and J by 0 bases, leaving 5 bases between them. The CDR3 region is CASSQGHSTDTQYF. In DNA, the CDR3 is TGCGCCAGCAGCCAAGGTCACAGCACAGATACGCAGTATTTT.

Only a few counts were recorded for this clonotype. V usage is TRBV5-1 and J usage is TRBJ2-5; the match to TRBD1 covers 12 bases. Germline CDR1 and CDR2: SGHRS and YFSETQ. The CDR3 contains 16 residues. The junction had 9 bases not matched to a gene; V was cut back by 4 bases and J by 5 bases. CDR3 DNA: TGCGCCAGCAGCCTCCGGGACAGGGGGCTGGGGGAGACCCAGTACTTC. Translated, it gives CASSLRDRGLGETQYF.

The chain has TRBV7-9 and TRBJ1-6, with 7 bases aligning to TRBD1. Germline assignment: CDR1 SEHNR and CDR2 FQNEAQ (reference sequence). V shed 10 bases and J 1 base; nucleotides not matched to a gene: 10. This CDR3 region has 16 residues. CDR3 residues: CATHRGLGSYNSPLHF. The CDR3 bases are TGTGCCACCCACAGGGGATTGGGTTCCTATAATTCACCCCTCCACTTT.

The J gene is TRBJ1-2, the V gene TRBV12-3 or TRBV12-4; 9 bases line up with TRBD1. The trim removed 5 bases at V and 2 bases at J, leaving 6 bases unmatched. The CDR3 consists of 15 residues. CDR3 sequence reads: CASSITGTGNYGYTF. Here the CDR3 DNA reads TGTGCCAGCAGTATTACCGGGACAGGGAACTATGGCTACACCTTC.

The table lists this clonotype with many counts. The CDR3 reads CASSLTGRSTDTQYF. CDR3 DNA sequence: TGCGCCAGCAGCTTGACAGGCCGAAGCACAGATACGCAGTATTTT. V gene TRBV5-1 combines with J gene TRBJ2-3, with a tentative D call TRBD1 (5 bases). Germline loops: CDR1 SGHRS, CDR2 YFSETQ. The V end lost 1 base, the J end lost 0 bases, and 9 bases lay between the germline ends. The CDR3 extends over 15 amino acids.

The gene calls are TRBV20-1 and TRBJ2-7; TRBD1 matches 8 bases. Germline CDR1 is DFQATT and CDR2 is SNEGSKA (reference sequence). J was trimmed by 7 bases and V by 1 base; bases with no gene match: 15. This CDR3 contains 16 residues. CDR3 residues: CSARGTGRPESGEQYF. The DNA of the CDR3 is TGCAGTGCTAGAGGGACAGGGCGACCTGAATCGGGTGAGCAGTACTTC.

This clonotype was detected ten times or more. This chain connects TRBV19 to TRBJ2-1; 8 bases agree with TRBD1. The CDR3 is made up of 16 amino acids. Germline trimming cut 3 bases from V and 4 bases from J; bases unmatched to any gene: 8. Germline V CDR1 and CDR2: LNHDA, SQIVND (reference sequence). DNA of the CDR3: TGTGCCAGTAGTATCACGGGACAGGTTTCTTACAATGAGCAGTTCTTC. It encodes CASSITGQVSYNEQFF.